This T cell receptor (beta chain) was sequenced in a study of blood T cell repertoires in COVID-19. J was trimmed by 0 bases and V by 0 bases; bases with no gene match: 2. The CDR3 is 15 amino acids. Germline CDR1 is SGHDT and CDR2 is YYEEEE. Per the study methods: Amplification with reference gene primers provided the estimates of nucleated cell counts. Using immunoSEQ multiplex PCR, the repertoire was profiled, and TCRdb retains in-frame clones only, with some absent. D and trimming come from the DNA, and the V and J calls and clone size come from that table. Among around 300,000 clones, 89% were seen once, and the ten largest hold around 1.9%.

Sequencing was performed on PBMCs or T cells enriched from blood (not recorded which). This TCR was recovered from a woman aged 60 to 75 who had recovered from COVID-19. This sequence joins TRBV5-6 and TRBJ1-2, with TRBD1 matching 7 bases. The CDR3 protein is CASSLGQGSNYGYTF. CDR3 in DNA: TGTGCCAGCAGCTTGGGACAGGGCTCTAACTATGGCTACACCTTC. Full variable domain (missing parts from reference TRBV5-6 and TRBJ1-2): DAGVTQSPTHLIKTRGQQVTLRCSPKSGHDTVSWYQQALGQGPQFIFQYYEEEERQRGNFPDRFSGHQFPNYSSELNVNALLLGDSALYLCASSLGQGSNYGYTFGSGTRLTVV.